This T cell receptor (beta chain) was captured in a study of blood T cell repertoires in COVID-19 (dated by TCRdb to 2020 to 2022). Background on the whole study: Samples covering the acute and convalescent phases of COVID-19 were provided by collaborators in the United States, Italy and Spain. Where available, HLA class I and class II types were taken from metadata supplied by the sample provider and were not determined by assay-based typing. A freely available public database, intended as a resource for researchers studying the immune response to SARS-CoV-2, is where the repertoires were released. Deeply sampled blood TCRbeta repertoires from subjects exposed to, actively infected with, or recovered from COVID-19 were included in the dataset. Nearly every sample came with metadata listing a de-identified subject ID, COVID-19 status, age in years and sex. Samples came from the ongoing ImmuneRACE study (first 160 participants) plus 1,254 subjects from 6 global collaborators. The material from the prospective study consisted of cDNA or gDNA derived from T cells, B-cell-depleted T cells, or PBMCs.

Study-wide conclusions, independent of this receptor: Clinical and demographic metadata were provided uncurated, with the amount varying by source and participant.

CDR1 SGHTA and CDR2 FQGNSA are derived from the germline V gene. Here V drops 0 bases and J drops 5 bases, and the junction holds 2 bases not matched to any gene. Measured from the cysteine to the phenylalanine, the CDR3 is 15 residues long. Only CDR3 DNA remains: 45 bases, in frame from the first base. Participants in the prospective study were aged roughly 18 to 100 years, lived in more than 20 United States geographic areas, and enrolled through a virtual design. In the prospective study, participants were assigned to cohorts based on the clinical history participants reported in a screening survey and a study questionnaire. Recovered participants in ImmuneRACE Cohort 3 were defined as having two consecutive negative NP/OP PCR tests, clearance from a healthcare professional, or resolution of symptoms. In the prospective study, mobile phlebotomists collected whole blood, serum and a nasopharyngeal or oropharyngeal swab from each participant. Additional blood draws and questionnaires over an approximately 2-month period could optionally be provided by prospective study participants. Prospective study blood samples were shipped either frozen or at room temperature before DNA extraction.

Points on this clone: The antigen it binds to is not known. One base away there is no much larger clone; base qualities are not given.

TCRbeta CDR3 regions were amplified from genomic DNA by means of the immunoSEQ Assay, a bias-controlled multiplex PCR. The original pipeline was this. Within the assay, amplification of reference gene primers was used to estimate how many nucleated cells each sample contained. Sequence reads were collapsed and filtered to measure the absolute abundance of every unique TCRbeta CDR3 rearrangement. Productive Simpson clonality was computed per sample as the square root of Simpson's diversity index over productive rearrangements. TCRdb carries this immuneACCESS record with in-frame sequences only. Its versions omit some clonotypes, under half of them owing to an unresolved V gene in the studies checked, with the rest unexplained. That table is the source of V, J and clone size, and D and trimming were worked out from the DNA. The sample profile shows about 46,000 clones; approximately 86% of them were found once. The top ten clones comprise 3% to 3.5% of the sample.

Sequenced sample: PBMCs or T cells enriched from blood (not recorded which). The chain links TRBV7-2 with TRBJ2-4, with 9 bases matching TRBD2. The clonotype comes from a woman between 50 and 59 years old who had recovered from COVID-19. The DNA sequence follows: TGTGCCAGCAGCTTAGCTGGCGGGAGGGAAAACATTCAGTACTTC. It is translated as CASSLAGGRENIQYF.